This T cell receptor beta chain was documented in a study of post-analysis software for immune sequencing data. Study-wide results and limits: A significant reduction in normalized Chao1 diversity was observed in multiple sclerosis patients versus controls.

Presence of unique molecular identifiers characterized the TCR beta cDNA libraries. TCRdb re-called the PCR reads with MiXCR, one entry per CDR3 protein. The sample holds about 500,000 distinct CDR3 sequences, approximately 45% seen once. Comments on this clonotype: Its specificity is unknown.

The sequenced sample consisted of blood. The receptor comes from a girl between 10 and 17 years old with multiple sclerosis.

The CDR3 sequence is CSARGNRVGDEQFF. CDR3 DNA sequence: TGCAGTGCTCGGGGGAACAGGGTTGGCGATGAGCAGTTCTTC. This chain uses TRBV20-1 with TRBJ2-1; D is possibly TRBD1 or TRBD2 (6 bases each). CDR1 and CDR2 (germline): DFQATT, SNEGSKA (reference sequence). There are 14 residues in the CDR3. Between the trimmed V and J ends, which lost 5 bases and 8 bases, there was a span of 19 bases.